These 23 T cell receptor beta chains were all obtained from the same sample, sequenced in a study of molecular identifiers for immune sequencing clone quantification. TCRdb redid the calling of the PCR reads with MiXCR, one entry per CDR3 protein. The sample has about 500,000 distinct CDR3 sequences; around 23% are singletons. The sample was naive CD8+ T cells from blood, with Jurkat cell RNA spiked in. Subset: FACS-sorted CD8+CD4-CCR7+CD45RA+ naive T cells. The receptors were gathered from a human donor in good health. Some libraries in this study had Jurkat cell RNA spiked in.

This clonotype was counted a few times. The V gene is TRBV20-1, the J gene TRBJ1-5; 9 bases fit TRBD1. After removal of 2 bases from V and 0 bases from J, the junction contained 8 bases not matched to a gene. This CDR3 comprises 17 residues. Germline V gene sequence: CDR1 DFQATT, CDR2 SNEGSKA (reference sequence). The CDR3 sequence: CSARNYADRGSNQPQHF. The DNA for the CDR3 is TGCAGTGCTAGAAACTACGCGGACAGGGGTAGCAATCAGCCCCAGCATTTT.

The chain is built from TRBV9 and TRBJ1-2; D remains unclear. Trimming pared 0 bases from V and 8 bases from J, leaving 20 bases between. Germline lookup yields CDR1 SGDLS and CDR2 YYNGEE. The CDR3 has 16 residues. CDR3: CASSVAVLSPERGYTF. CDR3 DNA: TGTGCCAGCAGCGTAGCTGTTTTATCTCCTGAGAGGGGCTACACCTTC.

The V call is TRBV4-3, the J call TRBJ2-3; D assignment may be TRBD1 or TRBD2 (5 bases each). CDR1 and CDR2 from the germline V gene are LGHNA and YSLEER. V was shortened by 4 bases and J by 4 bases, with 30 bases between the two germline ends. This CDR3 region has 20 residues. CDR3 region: CASSRSTGTALYGPSDTQYF. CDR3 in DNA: TGCGCCAGCAGCCGATCTACCGGGACGGCTCTTTATGGTCCGTCAGATACGCAGTATTTT.

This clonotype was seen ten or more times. The CDR3 nucleotides read TGTGCCAGCAGCCCGAGGAACACCGGGGAGCTGTTTTTT. Translating it yields CASSPRNTGELFF. This chain uses TRBV28 with TRBJ2-2; no clear D gene. Germline assignment: CDR1 MDHEN and CDR2 SYDVKM. This CDR3 is 13 amino acids long. The V and J ends lost 6 bases and 1 base respectively, with 6 bases between them. Together with reference TRBV28 and TRBJ2-2, the CDR3 gives the full variable domain: DVKVTQSSRYLVKRTGEKVFLECVQDMDHENMFWYRQDPGLGLRLIYFSYDVKMKEKGDIPEGYSVSREKKERFSLILESASTNQTSMYLCASSPRNTGELFFGEGSRLTVL.

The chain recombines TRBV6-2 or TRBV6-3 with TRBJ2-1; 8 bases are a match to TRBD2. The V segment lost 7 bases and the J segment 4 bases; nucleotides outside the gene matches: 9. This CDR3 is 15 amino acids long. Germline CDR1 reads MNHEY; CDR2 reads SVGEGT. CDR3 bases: TGTGCCAGCACCCACAGCGGGAGCCCTTACAATGAGCAGTTCTTC. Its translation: CASTHSGSPYNEQFF.

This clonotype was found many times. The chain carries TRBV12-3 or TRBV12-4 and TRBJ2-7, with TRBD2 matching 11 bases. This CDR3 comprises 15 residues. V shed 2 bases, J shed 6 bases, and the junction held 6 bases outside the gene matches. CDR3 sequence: CASSLIVAGGVEQYF. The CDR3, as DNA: TGTGCCAGCAGTTTAATAGTAGCGGGAGGGGTCGAGCAGTACTTC.

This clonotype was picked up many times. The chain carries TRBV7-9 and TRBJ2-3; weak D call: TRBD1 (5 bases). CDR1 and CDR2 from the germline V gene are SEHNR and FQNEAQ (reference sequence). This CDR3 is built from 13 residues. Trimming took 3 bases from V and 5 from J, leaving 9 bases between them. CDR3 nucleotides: TGTGCCAGCAGCTTCGTAGGGGTAGATACGCAGTATTTT. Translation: CASSFVGVDTQYF.

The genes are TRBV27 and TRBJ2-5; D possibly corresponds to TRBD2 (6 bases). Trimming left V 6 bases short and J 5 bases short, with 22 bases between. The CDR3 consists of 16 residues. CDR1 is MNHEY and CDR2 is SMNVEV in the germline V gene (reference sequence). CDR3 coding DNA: TGTGCCAGCAGGGAATTCATGGGGGAGGCGACGGAGACCCAGTACTTC. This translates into CASREFMGEATETQYF.

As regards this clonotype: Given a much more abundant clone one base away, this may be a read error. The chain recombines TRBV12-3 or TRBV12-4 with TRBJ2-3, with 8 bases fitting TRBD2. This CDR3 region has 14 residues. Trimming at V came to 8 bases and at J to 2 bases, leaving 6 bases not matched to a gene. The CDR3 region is CASGSSGNTDTQYF. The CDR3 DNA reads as TGTGCCAGCGGTAGTAGCGGGAACACAGATACGCAGTATTTT.

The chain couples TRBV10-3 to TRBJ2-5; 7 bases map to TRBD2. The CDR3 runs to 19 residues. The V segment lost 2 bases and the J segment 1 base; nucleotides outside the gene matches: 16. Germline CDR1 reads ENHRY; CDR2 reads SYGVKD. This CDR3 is CAISETSSGSNELQETQYF. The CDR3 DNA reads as TGTGCCATCAGTGAGACGTCTAGCGGAAGCAACGAACTCCAAGAGACCCAGTACTTC.

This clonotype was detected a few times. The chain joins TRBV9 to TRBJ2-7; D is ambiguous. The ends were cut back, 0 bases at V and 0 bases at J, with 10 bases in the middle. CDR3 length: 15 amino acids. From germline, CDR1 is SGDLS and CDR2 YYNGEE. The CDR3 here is CASSVVGSASYEQYF. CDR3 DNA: TGTGCCAGCAGCGTAGTGGGCAGTGCCTCCTACGAGCAGTACTTC.

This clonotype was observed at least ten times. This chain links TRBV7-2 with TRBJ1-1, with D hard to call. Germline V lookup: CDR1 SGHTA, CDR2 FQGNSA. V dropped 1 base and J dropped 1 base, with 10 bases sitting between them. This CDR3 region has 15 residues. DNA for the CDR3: TGTGCCAGCAGCTTAGGGTTCAGTCGGAACACTGAAGCTTTCTTT. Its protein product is CASSLGFSRNTEAFF. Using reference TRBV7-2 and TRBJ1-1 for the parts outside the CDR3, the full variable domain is GAGVSQSPSNKVTEKGKDVELRCDPISGHTALYWYRQSLGQGLEFLIYFQGNSAPDKSGLPSDRFSAERTGGSVSTLTIQRTQQEDSAVYLCASSLGFSRNTEAFFGQGTRLTVV.

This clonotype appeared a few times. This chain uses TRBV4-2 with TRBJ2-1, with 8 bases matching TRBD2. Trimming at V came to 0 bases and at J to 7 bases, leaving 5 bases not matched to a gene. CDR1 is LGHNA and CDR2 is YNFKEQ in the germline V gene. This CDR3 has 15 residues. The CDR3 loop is CASSQEGTSRNEQFF. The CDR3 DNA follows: TGTGCCAGCAGCCAAGAAGGGACTAGTCGGAATGAGCAGTTCTTC.

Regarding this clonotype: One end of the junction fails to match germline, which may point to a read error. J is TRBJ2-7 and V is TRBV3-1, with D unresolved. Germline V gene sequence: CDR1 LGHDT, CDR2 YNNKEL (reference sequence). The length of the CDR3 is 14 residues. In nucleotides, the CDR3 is TGTGCCAGCATCCAAGGGATCCCCAATGGGGAGCAGTACTTC. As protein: CASIQGIPNGEQYF.

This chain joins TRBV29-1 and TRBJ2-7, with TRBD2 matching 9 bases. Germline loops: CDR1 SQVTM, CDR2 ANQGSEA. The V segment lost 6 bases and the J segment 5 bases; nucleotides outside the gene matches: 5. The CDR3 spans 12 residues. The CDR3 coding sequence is TGCAGCGTCTTAGCGGGAGTCAACGAGCAGTACTTC. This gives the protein CSVLAGVNEQYF.

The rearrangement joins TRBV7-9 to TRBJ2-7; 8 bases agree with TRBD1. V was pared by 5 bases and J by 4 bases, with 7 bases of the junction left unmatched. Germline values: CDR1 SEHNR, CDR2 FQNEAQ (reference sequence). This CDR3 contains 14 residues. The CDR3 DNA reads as TGTGCCAGCAGCCCAGAACAGGGGGTGTACGAGCAGTACTTC. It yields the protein CASSPEQGVYEQYF.

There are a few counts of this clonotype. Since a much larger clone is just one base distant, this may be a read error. DNA for the CDR3: TGTGCCAGCAGTGAAGTGGCAGGAAGGATCATGAACGCTGAAGCTTTCTTT. The encoded protein is CASSEVAGRIMNAEAFF. The rearrangement uses TRBV2 and TRBJ1-1; D is undetermined. The CDR3 sequence is 17 residues long. The germline V gene encodes CDR1 SNHLY and CDR2 FYNNEI.

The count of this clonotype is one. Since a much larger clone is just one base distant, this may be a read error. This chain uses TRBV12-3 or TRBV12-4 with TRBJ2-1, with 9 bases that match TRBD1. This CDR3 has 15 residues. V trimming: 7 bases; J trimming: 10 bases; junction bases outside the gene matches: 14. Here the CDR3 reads CASMPGTGIHGEQFF. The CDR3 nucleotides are TGTGCCAGCATGCCCGGGACAGGGATTCACGGCGAGCAGTTCTTC.

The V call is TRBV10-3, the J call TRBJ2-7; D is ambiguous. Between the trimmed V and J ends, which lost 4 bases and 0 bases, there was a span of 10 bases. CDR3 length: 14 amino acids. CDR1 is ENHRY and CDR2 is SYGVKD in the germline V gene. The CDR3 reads CAISAVDNSYEQYF. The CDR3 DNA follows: TGTGCCATCAGTGCCGTAGACAACTCCTACGAGCAGTACTTC.

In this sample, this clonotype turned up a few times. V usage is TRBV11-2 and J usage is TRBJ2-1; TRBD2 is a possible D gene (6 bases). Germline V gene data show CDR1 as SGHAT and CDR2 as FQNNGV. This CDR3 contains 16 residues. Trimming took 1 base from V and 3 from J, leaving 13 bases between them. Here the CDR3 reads CASSLGLGELYNEQFF. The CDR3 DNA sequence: TGTGCCAGCAGCTTAGGACTAGGGGAGCTCTACAATGAGCAGTTCTTC.

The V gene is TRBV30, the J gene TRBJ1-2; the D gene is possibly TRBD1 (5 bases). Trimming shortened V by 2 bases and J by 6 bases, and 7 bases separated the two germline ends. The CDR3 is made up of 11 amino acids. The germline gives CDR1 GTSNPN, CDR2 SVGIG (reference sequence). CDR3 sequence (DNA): TGTGCCTGGAGTTGGGGGGATGGCTACACCTTC. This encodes CAWSWGDGYTF.

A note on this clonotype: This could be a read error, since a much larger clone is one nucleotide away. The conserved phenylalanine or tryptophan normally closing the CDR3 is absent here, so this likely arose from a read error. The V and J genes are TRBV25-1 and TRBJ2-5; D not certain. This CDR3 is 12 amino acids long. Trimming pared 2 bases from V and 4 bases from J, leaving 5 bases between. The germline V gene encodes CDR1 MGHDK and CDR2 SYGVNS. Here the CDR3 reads CASSEVLETQYL. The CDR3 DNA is TGTGCCAGCAGTGAAGTATTAGAGACCCAGTACCTC.

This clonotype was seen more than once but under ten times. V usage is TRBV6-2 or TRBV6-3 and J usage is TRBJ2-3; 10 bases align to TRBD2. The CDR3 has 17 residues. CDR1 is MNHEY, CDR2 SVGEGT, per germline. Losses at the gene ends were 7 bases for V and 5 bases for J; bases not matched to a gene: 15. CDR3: CASNPAGAGGPLDTQYF. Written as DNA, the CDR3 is TGTGCCAGCAACCCCGCTGGAGCGGGAGGGCCTTTAGATACGCAGTATTTT.